A selection of T cell receptor beta chains follows, all from one sample in a study of T cell responses to AZD1222 COVID-19 vaccine. Sequencing used immunoSEQ multiplex PCR; TCRdb keeps in-frame clones, though not all of them. The profile shows around 99,000 clones, roughly 92% of them singletons. The specimen was peripheral blood, collected 28 days after the second AZD1222 dose. The source of these receptors is an adult who received the AZD1222 COVID-19 vaccine. CDR3s include the opening cysteine and the closing phenylalanine or tryptophan. D genes are given only for firm matches. For some rows the clone size is stated as once, few or many, or as a class when expanded; others skip it.

CDR3nt,CDR3aa,j_gene,abundance,len,d_gene,v_gene
TGTGCCAGCACCCCCACAAGTCGGGGCACAGATACGCAGTATTTT,CASTPTSRGTDTQYF,TRBJ2-3,-,15,-,TRBV13
TGTGCCAGCAGCTTAGCGGGAGCTAGCACAGATACGCAGTATTTT,CASSLAGASTDTQYF,TRBJ2-3,-,15,-,TRBV7-2
TGCAGTGCTAGTCAGAGCGGGAGGGCCATCTACGAGCAGTACTTC,CSASQSGRAIYEQYF,TRBJ2-7,-,15,TRBD2,TRBV20-1
TGTGCCAGCAGTTCTTTACCGGGAGGGCCCTACGAGCAGTACTTC,CASSSLPGGPYEQYF,TRBJ2-7,-,15,TRBD2,TRBV7-2
TGTGCCAGCTACCGGACGGGAGGCAAAGGTCAGCCCCAGCATTTT,CASYRTGGKGQPQHF,TRBJ1-5,-,15,-,TRBV27
TGTGCCAGCACCGTGGGGAATGAGCAGTTCTTC,CASTVGNEQFF,TRBJ2-1,few,11,-,TRBV27
TGCAGCGTTGGCCCGGGCCTCCGGGGGGAGACCCAGTACTTC,CSVGPGLRGETQYF,TRBJ2-5,-,14,-,TRBV29-1
TGTGCCAGCAGCTTAGGGGGGCCCACGGATGAGCAGTACTTC,CASSLGGPTDEQYF,TRBJ2-7,-,14,-,TRBV7-9
TGTGCCTCCGGACTGCGGGAGTATAATGAGCAGTTCTTC,CASGLREYNEQFF,TRBJ2-1,-,13,TRBD2,TRBV7-8
TGTGCCAGCAGCCAGGGCTTTGGGCTGGAAGCTTTCTTT,CASSQGFGLEAFF,TRBJ1-1,-,13,-,TRBV3-1/TRBV3-2
TGTGCCAGCAGACTCGTAACAGGGGTTCTCACTGAAGCTTTCTTT,CASRLVTGVLTEAFF,TRBJ1-1,-,15,TRBD1,TRBV7-9
TGTGCCAGCAGCTTAACTACAGGGCCCGGGGAGCTGTTTTTT,CASSLTTGPGELFF,TRBJ2-2,-,14,-,TRBV7-9
TGTGCCAGCAGCTCAATGGGTTTAAAAGCTTTCTTT,CASSSMGLKAFF,TRBJ1-1,-,12,-,TRBV7-2
TGTGCCAGCAGTTCGGGACAGCCCTCTGGGGCCAACGTCCTGACTTTC,CASSSGQPSGANVLTF,TRBJ2-6,-,16,TRBD1,TRBV28
TGTGCCAGTAGTATCTCAACCGGGCCCCGAGGTGAAAAACTGTTTTTT,CASSISTGPRGEKLFF,TRBJ1-4,-,16,-,TRBV19
TGTGCCTGGAAACAGGGGAGCACAGATACGCAGTATTTT,CAWKQGSTDTQYF,TRBJ2-3,-,13,TRBD1,TRBV30
TGCGCCAGCAGCTCGGGGGGGGCCAACGTCCTGACTTTC,CASSSGGANVLTF,TRBJ2-6,-,13,-,TRBV9
TGTGCCAGCAGCTTACCGAACAGGGAGGAACTGTTTTTT,CASSLPNREELFF,TRBJ1-4,-,13,-,TRBV7-9
TGTGCCAGTAGTGCCGGGACAGGGTTGAGTGAAAAACTGTTTTTT,CASSAGTGLSEKLFF,TRBJ1-4,-,15,TRBD1,TRBV19
TGCGCCAGCAGCATGGACAGGGCCAACACTGAAGCTTTCTTT,CASSMDRANTEAFF,TRBJ1-1,once,14,TRBD1,TRBV5-1
TGTGCCAGCAGAGGACAGGGAAATTCACCCCTCCACTTT,CASRGQGNSPLHF,TRBJ1-6,-,13,TRBD1,TRBV27
TGTGCCAGCAGCTTGGTCGGCGGAACCTACGAGCAGTACTTC,CASSLVGGTYEQYF,TRBJ2-7,-,14,-,TRBV11-2
TGTGCCAGCAGAGGGACAGCGAACACTGAAGCTTTCTTT,CASRGTANTEAFF,TRBJ1-1,-,13,TRBD1,TRBV12-3/TRBV12-4
TGTGCCAGCAGTGAAGAAGGTGAAGCGACCATGAACACTGAAGCTTTCTTT,CASSEEGEATMNTEAFF,TRBJ1-1,-,17,-,TRBV2
TGTGCCAGCAGCCAAGCCCCAGGGATCTACGAGCAGTACTTC,CASSQAPGIYEQYF,TRBJ2-7,-,14,-,TRBV3-1/TRBV3-2
TGCAGCGTTGAAAAGCCCCAAGAGACCCAGTACTTC,CSVEKPQETQYF,TRBJ2-5,-,12,-,TRBV29-1
TGTGCCAGCAGTTACGGGTATTCACCCCTCCACTTT,CASSYGYSPLHF,TRBJ1-6,-,12,-,TRBV6-2/TRBV6-3
TGTGCCAGTAGTATCGGCGGACTTAATGATCAGCCCCAGCATTTT,CASSIGGLNDQPQHF,TRBJ1-5,few,15,-,TRBV19
TGTGCCATCTCTGGCAGGGGCACTGAAGCTTTCTTT,CAISGRGTEAFF,TRBJ1-1,-,12,-,TRBV10-3
TGCAGCGCCAGAGGGACATTGAACACTGAAGCTTTCTTT,CSARGTLNTEAFF,TRBJ1-1,-,13,-,TRBV29-1
TGCGCCAGCAGCAGGAGGGCGGGACTAGCGGGAAGCACAGATACGCAGTATTTT,CASSRRAGLAGSTDTQYF,TRBJ2-3,-,18,TRBD2,TRBV5-1
TGTGCCAGCTCAGTGCAGAAGTACCAAGAGACCCAGTACTTC,CASSVQKYQETQYF,TRBJ2-5,-,14,-,TRBV18
TGCGCCAGCAGCTTGGGGGTGAATAATTCACCCCTCCACTTT,CASSLGVNNSPLHF,TRBJ1-6,-,14,-,TRBV5-1
TGCAGTGCTAGTCTCTCTGGCGGTGGCTACACCTTC,CSASLSGGGYTF,TRBJ1-2,-,12,-,TRBV20-1
TGTGCCAGCAAACAAGGGACAGGGTATCAGCCCCAGCATTTT,CASKQGTGYQPQHF,TRBJ1-5,-,14,TRBD1,TRBV27
TGTGCCAGCAGCCCCCGATACCTGAACACTGAAGCTTTCTTT,CASSPRYLNTEAFF,TRBJ1-1,-,14,-,TRBV5-5
TGTGCCGCCCGAGGGGGAAGCTCCTACGAGCAGTACTTC,CAARGGSSYEQYF,TRBJ2-7,-,13,-,TRBV6-5
TGTGCCAGCAGTTTACTAGCGGGAGCGGGTACGCAGTATTTT,CASSLLAGAGTQYF,TRBJ2-3,-,14,TRBD2,TRBV28
TGTGCCAGCAGCTCGGACAGGGGGCTTGGGAATGGCTACACCTTC,CASSSDRGLGNGYTF,TRBJ1-2,-,15,TRBD1,TRBV11-2
TGTGCCAGCACCATTCCTCTCGGGGGTTCTGGAAACACCATATATTTT,CASTIPLGGSGNTIYF,TRBJ1-3,-,16,-,TRBV7-2
TGTGCCAGCAGCGCCGGACTAGCGGGAGTAAATGAGCAGTTCTTC,CASSAGLAGVNEQFF,TRBJ2-1,once,15,TRBD2,TRBV9
TGTGCCAGCAGCCCCCGACTAGCGCAGAGTTCCTACAATGAGCAGTTCTTC,CASSPRLAQSSYNEQFF,TRBJ2-1,-,17,TRBD2,TRBV9
TGTGCCAGCAGGCCTCCATGGGGGGCTGGAAACACCATATATTTT,CASRPPWGAGNTIYF,TRBJ1-3,-,15,-,TRBV6-5
TGTGCCAGCAGCCCAGGGACTAGCGGGACCTACAATGAGCAGTTCTTC,CASSPGTSGTYNEQFF,TRBJ2-1,-,16,TRBD2,TRBV27
TGTGCCAGCAGCCAGATGGGGGGGTACCAAGAGACCCAGTACTTC,CASSQMGGYQETQYF,TRBJ2-5,-,15,TRBD2,TRBV3-1/TRBV3-2
TGTGCCAGCAGTTTCGGCGGGAACACTGAAGCTTTCTTT,CASSFGGNTEAFF,TRBJ1-1,-,13,-,TRBV12-3/TRBV12-4
TGCGCCAGCGCTAGGAATAATAGGGGGGCCCCCGGGGAGCTGTTTTTT,CASARNNRGAPGELFF,TRBJ2-2,-,16,-,TRBV5-1
TGTGCCAGCAGTTTGTTGACTAGCGGGCGCTCTGGGGCCAACGTCCTGACTTTC,CASSLLTSGRSGANVLTF,TRBJ2-6,-,18,TRBD2,TRBV27
TGTGCCAGCAGCTTAGTGGCTAGCGGATCGAACACCGGGGAGCTGTTTTTT,CASSLVASGSNTGELFF,TRBJ2-2,-,17,TRBD2,TRBV7-6
TGCAGTGCTAGTAATCCGAGGGGGGGCTCCTACAATGAGCAGTTCTTC,CSASNPRGGSYNEQFF,TRBJ2-1,-,16,-,TRBV20-1
TGTGCCAGCAGCCCCAGGGGACAGTCGGTTTCCTACGAGCAGTACTTC,CASSPRGQSVSYEQYF,TRBJ2-7,-,16,TRBD1,TRBV7-2
TGTGCCAGCAGCCTCCGGACAGGGAGCTCCTATAATTCACCCCTCCACTTT,CASSLRTGSSYNSPLHF,TRBJ1-6,-,17,TRBD1,TRBV11-3
TGTGCCAGCAGCTTTGCCTGGGGCGGGACGTACACCGGGGAGCTGTTTTTT,CASSFAWGGTYTGELFF,TRBJ2-2,-,17,-,TRBV5-4
TGCAGCGTTTCACCCGACAGGGTGACCTACGAGCAGTACTTC,CSVSPDRVTYEQYF,TRBJ2-7,-,14,TRBD1,TRBV29-1
TGTGCCAGCTCACCAGGGGCGCAGGGTGGAAACACCATATATTTT,CASSPGAQGGNTIYF,TRBJ1-3,-,15,-,TRBV18